These 31 T cell receptor beta chains were all obtained from the same sample, sequenced in a study of T cell changes during pregnancy in multiple sclerosis. Only in-frame clones appear in the TCRdb table, and some are missing; sequencing was by immunoSEQ multiplex PCR. Among about 110,000 clones listed, about nine tenths were seen once. The sample was peripheral blood, taken after pregnancy. These receptor sequences come from a female donor with multiple sclerosis, enrolled in a pregnancy study.

This clone was counted many times. The CDR3 DNA reads TGTGCCAGCAGTCCTACGAGCTACGAGCAGTACTTC. Translated, it gives CASSPTSYEQYF. The genes are TRBV28 and TRBJ2-7; no clear D. The germline V and J ends were trimmed by 5 bases and 3 bases, with 8 bases remaining between them. Germline CDR1 MDHEN, CDR2 SYDVKM. The CDR3 totals 12 residues.

The rearrangement links TRBV9 to TRBJ2-7, with D possibly being TRBD2 (6 bases). Germline assignment: CDR1 SGDLS and CDR2 YYNGEE. With 4 bases removed from V and 2 bases from J, the gap between germline ends came to 16 bases. The CDR3 spans 15 residues. CDR3 sequence: CASSPSVGRTYEQYF. The CDR3 bases are TGTGCCAGCAGCCCCTCTGTCGGGAGAACCTACGAGCAGTACTTC.

The chain is built from TRBV6-1 and TRBJ2-7, with D possibly being TRBD1 (6 bases). This CDR3 has 16 residues. V was trimmed by 0 bases and J by 3 bases, leaving 15 bases between them. Germline V CDR1 and CDR2: MNHNS, SASEGT. The CDR3, as DNA: TGTGCCAGCAGTGAAGCGCTAACAGGGTTGGGCTACGAGCAGTACTTC. It translates to CASSEALTGLGYEQYF.

V and J are TRBV2 and TRBJ2-7; a possible D gene is TRBD1 (5 bases). The germline CDR1 and CDR2 sequences are SNHLY and FYNNEI. There are 14 residues in the CDR3. V was clipped by 3 bases and J by 5 bases, with 14 bases between them. CDR3 amino acids: CASSEVQVGDEQYF. As DNA, the CDR3 is TGTGCCAGCAGTGAGGTCCAGGTAGGGGACGAGCAGTACTTC.

The rearrangement joins TRBV19 to TRBJ1-2; the match to TRBD1 covers 7 bases. There are 15 residues in the CDR3. With 6 bases clipped from V and 6 bases from J, the junction kept 13 bases outside the gene matches. Germline V gives CDR1 LNHDA, CDR2 SQIVND (reference sequence). The CDR3 bases are TGTGCCAGTAGCGTGATAGAGACAGGGTGGAATGGCTACACCTTC. Its translation: CASSVIETGWNGYTF.

The chain employs TRBV7-3 and TRBJ1-1; TRBD1 matches 7 bases. Looked up from germline, CDR1 is SGHTA and CDR2 is FQGTGA. The V gene end was trimmed by 5 bases and the J gene end by 3 bases; junction bases not matched to a gene: 9. CDR3 length: 15 residues. The CDR3 loop is CASSPAGGRYTEAFF. The CDR3 DNA follows: TGTGCCAGCAGCCCCGCAGGGGGAAGGTACACTGAAGCTTTCTTT.

V gene TRBV7-9 combines with J gene TRBJ2-5; TRBD1 might be the D (5 bases). There are 16 residues in the CDR3. The ends were cut back, 1 base at V and 2 bases at J, with 14 bases in the middle. Germline-derived CDR1 and CDR2 are SEHNR and FQNEAQ (reference sequence). In DNA form, the CDR3 reads TGTGCCAGCAGCTTAGGGGGCGCGACAAAGCAAGAGACCCAGTACTTC. This codes for CASSLGGATKQETQYF.

V is TRBV18 and J is TRBJ1-2, with 8 bases lining up with TRBD1. The CDR3 contains 15 residues. Germline values: CDR1 KGHSH, CDR2 LQKENI. V lost 3 bases and J lost 13; bases outside the gene matches: 16. CDR3 in amino acids: CASSPPNLDRDVLTF. CDR3 in DNA: TGTGCCAGCTCACCTCCGAATCTGGACAGGGACGTACTCACCTTC.

This chain links TRBV7-3 with TRBJ2-3, with D unclear. From germline, CDR1 is SGHTA and CDR2 FQGTGA. There are 14 residues in the CDR3. V was pared by 2 bases and J by 0 bases, with 6 bases between. DNA of the CDR3: TGTGCCAGCAGCTTAGGGCAGAGCACAGATACGCAGTATTTT. Its translation is CASSLGQSTDTQYF.

The CDR3 loop is CASSLRPSANTGELFF. Written as DNA, the CDR3 is TGTGCCAGCAGCTTACGGCCTAGCGCCAACACCGGGGAGCTGTTTTTT. The chain carries TRBV7-3 and TRBJ2-2; D might be TRBD2 (6 bases). The CDR3 totals 16 residues. V lost 2 bases to trimming and J lost 2 bases, with 12 bases between them. In germline, CDR1 is SGHTA, CDR2 FQGTGA.

The V call is TRBV11-3, the J call TRBJ2-2, with D possibly being TRBD1 (6 bases). This CDR3 is 14 amino acids long. V lost 5 bases, J lost 7 bases, and 14 bases lay in between. CDR1 and CDR2 from the germline V gene are SGHNT and YENEEA. The CDR3 DNA is TGTGCCAGCAGCGGCACCCCAGGGGTCGGGGAGCTGTTTTTT. Translation: CASSGTPGVGELFF.

The chain combines TRBV27 with TRBJ1-1, with TRBD1 matching 9 bases. There are 15 residues in the CDR3. Germline CDR1 and CDR2: MNHEY and SMNVEV (reference sequence). V shed 4 bases and J 6 bases; nucleotides not matched to a gene: 9. The CDR3 region is CASSSDRGQGSEAFF. The CDR3 DNA sequence: TGTGCCAGCAGTTCGGATCGGGGACAGGGTTCTGAAGCTTTCTTT.

The chain combines TRBV10-3 with TRBJ2-7; maybe TRBD2 (6 bases). The ends were cut back, 4 bases at V and 3 bases at J, with 13 bases in the middle. The CDR3 contains 14 residues. Per the germline V gene, CDR1 is ENHRY and CDR2 is SYGVKD. The CDR3 DNA reads as TGTGCCATCAGTGTAGGAGGGGACGACTACGAGCAGTACTTC. Translated: CAISVGGDDYEQYF.

The chain joins TRBV7-9 to TRBJ1-1, with a weak D call TRBD1 (5 bases). V shed 2 bases and J shed 3 bases, with 13 bases lying between them. There are 15 residues in the CDR3. In germline, CDR1 is SEHNR, CDR2 FQNEAQ (reference sequence). CDR3 DNA sequence: TGTGCCAGCAGCTTACCAGGGCTCGGGTACACTGAAGCTTTCTTT. Translation: CASSLPGLGYTEAFF. Complete variable domain (other parts from reference TRBV7-9 and TRBJ1-1): DTGVSQNPRHKITKRGQNVTFRCDPISEHNRLYWYRQTLGQGPEFLTYFQNEAQLEKSRLLSDRFSAERPKGSFSTLEIQRTEQGDSAMYLCASSLPGLGYTEAFFGQGTRLTVV.

This clone has only one observation. The V and J genes are TRBV5-4 and TRBJ2-1, with TRBD2 matching 10 bases. The V gene end was trimmed by 4 bases and the J gene end by 3 bases; junction bases not matched to a gene: 4. The germline CDR1 and CDR2 sequences are SGHNT and YYREEE (reference sequence). The CDR3 is 15 amino acids. CDR3 sequence: CASSPSGSGYNEQFF. CDR3 DNA: TGTGCCAGCAGCCCTAGCGGGAGCGGCTACAATGAGCAGTTCTTC.

J is TRBJ2-1 and V is TRBV5-8; D is possibly TRBD1 (6 bases). This CDR3 is built from 16 residues. Trimming took off 1 base at V and 6 bases at J, with 17 bases between the two ends. The germline gives CDR1 SGHTS, CDR2 YDEGEE. The CDR3 sequence: CASSLTFGQFPNEQFF. Here the CDR3 DNA reads TGTGCCAGCAGCTTGACCTTCGGACAGTTTCCCAATGAGCAGTTCTTC.

The V and J genes are TRBV5-3 and TRBJ2-2; TRBD2 agrees at 8 bases. TRBV5-3 belongs to the ORF category, with a function that is uncertain. The V segment lost 1 base and the J segment 0 bases; nucleotides outside the gene matches: 5. The CDR3 runs to 17 residues. The CDR3 sequence: CARSLRPGLANTGELFF. The CDR3 region has the DNA TGTGCCAGAAGCTTGCGGCCGGGACTAGCGAACACCGGGGAGCTGTTTTTT.

V is TRBV6-1 and J is TRBJ2-7, with D tentatively TRBD1 (6 bases). There are 16 residues in the CDR3. Germline V gene data show CDR1 as MNHNS and CDR2 as SASEGT. Trimming shortened V by 0 bases and J by 0 bases, and 12 bases separated the two germline ends. The CDR3 DNA reads as TGTGCCAGCAGTGAAGCTACAGGGATCCCCTCCTACGAGCAGTACTTC. Its protein is CASSEATGIPSYEQYF.

V usage is TRBV6-5 and J usage is TRBJ2-7, with D tentatively TRBD2 (6 bases). The CDR3 runs 11 residues. Germline values: CDR1 MNHEY, CDR2 SVGAGI. Trimming removed 7 bases from V and 6 bases from J, with 10 bases in between. The CDR3 DNA follows: TGTGCCAGCACCCACGGGGGCGAGCAGTACTTC. Translating gives CASTHGGEQYF.

This chain connects TRBV28 to TRBJ2-7; 7 nucleotides agree with TRBD1. The CDR3 has 13 residues. CDR1 MDHEN and CDR2 SYDVKM come from the germline V gene. V dropped 6 bases and J dropped 0; count of bases not matched to a gene: 2. The CDR3 spells CASRTGISYEQYF. As DNA, the CDR3 is TGTGCCAGCAGGACAGGGATCTCCTACGAGCAGTACTTC.

This rearrangement joins TRBV10-2 to TRBJ2-1; TRBD2 matches 10 bases. This CDR3 is 16 amino acids long. Looked up from germline, CDR1 is WSHSY and CDR2 is SAAADI. J gave up 13 bases and V 4 bases, and 16 bases lay outside the gene matches. Here the CDR3 DNA reads TGCGCCAGCAGTGGGTCTAGCGGGAGTCCTATGTGGAGACAGTTCTTC. Translation: CASSGSSGSPMWRQFF.

The J gene is TRBJ2-2, the V gene TRBV30, with 8 bases that match TRBD2. The CDR3 is made up of 14 amino acids. Unmatched junction bases numbered 3, after V lost 0 bases and J lost 6 bases. CDR1 GTSNPN and CDR2 SVGIG come from the germline V gene (reference sequence). The CDR3 protein is CAWSVGLGPGELFF. The CDR3 coding sequence is TGTGCCTGGAGTGTGGGACTAGGCCCCGGGGAGCTGTTTTTT. The whole variable domain, filled in from reference TRBV30 and TRBJ2-2, reads SQTIHQWPATLVQPVGSPLSLECTVEGTSNPNLYWYRQAAGRGLQLLFYSVGIGQISSEVPQNLSASRPQDRQFILSSKKLLLSDSGFYLCAWSVGLGPGELFFGEGSRLTVL.

This chain uses TRBV27 with TRBJ2-7; 7 positions match TRBD1. Germline CDR1 and CDR2: MNHEY and SMNVEV (reference sequence). CDR3 length: 14 amino acids. V dropped 5 bases and J dropped 0; count of bases not matched to a gene: 4. The CDR3 DNA sequence: TGTGCCAGCAGTAACAGACAGGGCTCCTACGAGCAGTACTTC. It codes for CASSNRQGSYEQYF.

V and J are TRBV6-5 and TRBJ2-3; D is possibly TRBD1 (6 bases). Per germline, CDR1 MNHEY and CDR2 SVGAGI. The V end was cut by 0 bases, the J end by 5 bases, with 9 bases between. The CDR3 totals 14 residues. The CDR3 sequence: CASSYSGTQDTQYF. The CDR3 region has the DNA TGTGCCAGCAGTTACTCGGGGACACAAGATACGCAGTATTTT.

The chain links TRBV11-2 to TRBJ1-2, with a weak D call TRBD1 (6 bases). The CDR3 is 14 residues long. The V end lost 4 bases, the J end lost 4 bases, and 13 bases lay between the germline ends. CDR1 and CDR2 (germline): SGHAT, FQNNGV. The CDR3 nucleotides read TGTGCCAGCAGCTGGGGTGGGGGCTTCTATGGCTACACCTTC. It specifies CASSWGGGFYGYTF. Supplemented by reference TRBV11-2 and TRBJ1-2, the full variable domain reads EAGVAQSPRYKIIEKRQSVAFWCNPISGHATLYWYQQILGQGPKLLIQFQNNGVVDDSQLPKDRFSAERLKGVDSTLKIQPAKLEDSAVYLCASSWGGGFYGYTFGSGTRLTVV.

The chain combines TRBV19 with TRBJ2-2, with 8 positions matching TRBD1. Germline lookup yields CDR1 LNHDA and CDR2 SQIVND (reference sequence). Unmatched junction bases numbered 8, after V lost 4 bases and J lost 4 bases. CDR3 length equals 16 residues. The CDR3, as DNA: TGTGCCAGTAGTACCCCAGGGGGCGCGATCACCGGGGAGCTGTTTTTT. As protein: CASSTPGGAITGELFF.

The rearrangement joins TRBV10-3 to TRBJ2-5; 7 bases line up with TRBD2. The germline V gene has CDR1 ENHRY and CDR2 SYGVKD. Trimming removed 0 bases from V and 2 bases from J; junction bases left unmatched: 6. The CDR3 covers 16 residues. The CDR3 here is CAISESLSGEQETQYF. CDR3 DNA sequence: TGTGCCATCAGTGAGTCACTAAGCGGGGAGCAAGAGACCCAGTACTTC.

The V gene is TRBV2, the J gene TRBJ1-1; D is possibly TRBD1 (5 bases). Germline CDR1 and CDR2: SNHLY and FYNNEI. The V gene lost 4 bases and the J gene lost 2 bases, with 11 bases spanning the gap. The CDR3 covers 14 residues. The CDR3: CASSVGGRNTEAFF. CDR3 bases: TGTGCCAGCAGTGTGGGGGGACGTAACACTGAAGCTTTCTTT.

DNA for the CDR3: TGTGCCAGCAGCTTAATTGGGGGGGAAACAGATACGCAGTATTTT. Its translation: CASSLIGGETDTQYF. The J gene is TRBJ2-3, the V gene TRBV7-9; 7 bases are a match to TRBD2. This CDR3 spans 15 amino acids. Germline CDR1 is SEHNR and CDR2 is FQNEAQ (reference sequence). V dropped 2 bases and J dropped 3; count of bases not matched to a gene: 5. Supplemented by reference TRBV7-9 and TRBJ2-3, the full variable domain reads DTGVSQNPRHKITKRGQNVTFRCDPISEHNRLYWYRQTLGQGPEFLTYFQNEAQLEKSRLLSDRFSAERPKGSFSTLEIQRTEQGDSAMYLCASSLIGGETDTQYFGPGTRLTVL.

The chain links TRBV25-1 to TRBJ1-1, with TRBD1 identical over 9 bases. Germline V lookup: CDR1 MGHDK, CDR2 SYGVNS. The CDR3 runs to 15 residues. V shed 9 bases and J 6 bases; nucleotides not matched to a gene: 14. The chain's CDR3 is CASVLTGQGASEAFF. The CDR3 nucleotides read TGTGCCAGTGTACTAACGGGACAGGGAGCCTCTGAAGCTTTCTTT.

This chain connects TRBV28 to TRBJ2-7, with D possibly being TRBD1 (5 bases). This CDR3 region has 14 residues. Germline V CDR1 and CDR2: MDHEN, SYDVKM. V was cut by 1 base and J by 2 bases, with 9 bases left in between. CDR3 DNA sequence: TGTGCCAGCAGTTTATCAGGGTTACCCTACGAGCAGTACTTC. This sequence encodes CASSLSGLPYEQYF.